The 2 T cell receptor beta chains reported below all come from one sample, sequenced in a study of T cells in women clearing cervical HPV infection. TCRdb's table, derived via immunoSEQ multiplex PCR, lists solely in-frame clones and lacks some. The sample holds under 40,000 clones. Sequenced sample: blood buffy coat. These TCRs come from a woman between 18 and 69 years old with a cervical HPV16 infection that either progressed to CIN3+ or cleared (not recorded which).

In the case of this clone: The sequence runs out 3 residues before the end of the CDR3; the remainder is reconstructed from the germline J gene. The chain couples TRBV5-1 to TRBJ2-1; 7 nucleotides line up with TRBD1. CDR1 is SGHRS, CDR2 YFSETQ, per germline. This CDR3 spans 15 amino acids. The V gene end was trimmed by 2 bases and the J gene end by 1 base; junction bases not matched to a gene: 3. The CDR3 DNA, read in part, is TGCGCCAGCAGCTTAGGGACAGTATCCTACAATGAG. Its translation is CASSLGTVSYNE. The entire CDR3 reads CASSLGTVSYNEQFF.

About this clone itself: The read halts 3 residues ahead of the CDR3 end, with the missing end drawn from the germline J gene. The V gene is TRBV4-2, the J gene TRBJ1-6; D gene unclear. This CDR3 region has 16 residues. The germline V and J ends were trimmed by 0 bases and 0 bases, with 6 bases remaining between them. Per germline, CDR1 LGHNA and CDR2 YNFKEQ. CDR3 bases read: TGTGCCAGCAGCCAAGATTTTAGCTCCTATAATTCACCC. It encodes CASSQDFSSYNSP. The whole CDR3 sequence is CASSQDFSSYNSPLHF.